These 5 T cell receptor beta chains originate from one sample sequenced in a study of regulatory T cells in long-lasting Graves disease. The TCR beta library used iRepertoire HTBI primers with Arm-PCR amplification of CDR3. TCRdb fed the multiplex PCR reads into MiXCR, producing one record per CDR3 protein. This sample carries 560,000 or so distinct CDR3 sequences, about 16% of them seen once, and the ten largest clones take more than 10%. As for time point: newly diagnosed GD, antithyroid drugs for less than 3 months. PBMCs provided the RNA from which the TCR library was made. This same sample was also taken into another study, of T cells in Graves' hyperthyroidism and ophthalmopathy.

The sample consisted of peripheral blood mononuclear cells (PBMCs), taken at new diagnosis, from a patient treated with antithyroid drugs. All receptors derive from a man aged 18 to 29 with Graves disease.

The table lists this clonotype with a few counts. V usage is TRBV12-3 or TRBV12-4 and J usage is TRBJ2-7; 13 bases fit TRBD2. V dropped 5 bases and J dropped 3; count of bases not matched to a gene: 7. The CDR3 is 16 amino acids. CDR3: CASSHTRTSGSYEQYF. CDR3 bases: TGTGCCAGCAGTCATACCCGGACTAGCGGGAGCTACGAGCAGTACTTC.

This clonotype has at least ten counts. V gene TRBV11-2 combines with J gene TRBJ2-3; D ambiguous. Germline CDR1 SGHAT, CDR2 FQNNGV. V gave up 7 bases and J gave up 1 base, with 21 bases separating them. The CDR3 is 17 amino acids. This chain's CDR3 is CASTTSEARKRTDTQYF. CDR3 sequence (DNA): TGTGCCAGCACCACTTCAGAGGCGCGAAAGCGCACAGATACGCAGTATTTT.

This clonotype was seen ten or more times. V usage is TRBV2 and J usage is TRBJ1-2, with D unclear. This CDR3 has 14 amino acids. CDR1 is SNHLY, CDR2 FYNNEI, per germline. Between the trimmed V and J ends, which lost 3 bases and 0 bases, there was a span of 8 bases. CDR3 region: CASSDAVANYGYTF. Here the CDR3 DNA reads TGTGCCAGCAGTGATGCAGTAGCTAACTATGGCTACACCTTC.

The chain employs TRBV11-2 and TRBJ1-5, with D uncertain. The CDR3 sequence is 16 residues long. V dropped 0 bases and J dropped 3 bases, with 12 bases sitting between them. CDR1 is SGHAT, CDR2 FQNNGV, per germline. This CDR3 is CASSLEGGVLNQPQHF. In DNA, the CDR3 is TGTGCCAGCAGCTTAGAAGGTGGAGTACTCAATCAGCCCCAGCATTTT.

A few counts support this clonotype. The chain has TRBV29-1 and TRBJ2-1; unclear D gene. The CDR3 covers 14 residues. V was cut by 4 bases and J by 5 bases, with 15 bases left in between. Germline V gives CDR1 SQVTM, CDR2 ANQGSEA. The CDR3 DNA sequence: TGCAGCGTTGGAACGACTCCCGGCGACAATGAGCAGTTCTTC. Amino acid sequence: CSVGTTPGDNEQFF.